This TCR beta chain comes out of a study of T-cell memory formation after mild COVID-19. CDR3 size: 13 residues. V dropped 6 bases and J dropped 4 bases, with 12 bases sitting between them. TCRalpha and TCRbeta libraries used 5'RACE with constant-segment primers and UMIs. TCRdb processed the 5' RACE reads anew with MiXCR; each CDR3 protein has one entry. This table has nearly 350,000 distinct CDR3 sequences, about an eighth appearing once. Sequenced: PBMCs or a T cell subset sorted from them (not recorded which). The rearrangement links TRBV12-3 or TRBV12-4 to TRBJ1-1, with D perhaps TRBD1 (5 bases). This TCR was sampled from a young man who had mild COVID-19 (a few samples of this study predate the infection). Cell type and time point are not known. The CDR3 loop is CASSKQEFTEAFF. For the CDR3, the DNA is TGTGCCAGCAGCAAACAGGAATTCACTGAAGCTTTCTTT.